Listed below are T cell receptor beta chains from one sample, sequenced in a study of shared clonotypes between healthy human individuals. The data were produced by immunoSEQ multiplex PCR, yet TCRdb's version contains in-frame clones alone and is incomplete. There are around 1.9 million clones in the sample; 85% to 95% occur only once, and 1.5% to 2% lies in the top ten. What was sequenced was naive CD8+ T cells from PBMCs. The receptors shown here come from a man in his late teens or twenties in good health. Some clones in this sample may be carry-over from other donors' samples. CDR3s include the opening cysteine and the closing phenylalanine or tryptophan. D genes are given only for firm matches. A row's size may be missing; if present it is once, few, many or a size class.

d_call,j_call,clone_size,v_call,cdr3_aa,cdr3_nt
.,TRBJ2-1,.,TRBV7-6,CASRSTGDEQFF,TGTGCCAGCAGATCGACGGGGGATGAGCAGTTCTTC
TRBD1,TRBJ2-7,once,TRBV15,CATSGPKTGAYEQYF,TGTGCCACCAGCGGACCAAAAACAGGGGCCTACGAGCAGTACTTC
.,TRBJ1-1,.,TRBV4-3,CASSQHSNTEAFF,TGCGCCAGCAGCCAACACTCGAACACTGAAGCTTTCTTT
TRBD1,TRBJ1-4,.,TRBV7-2,CASRVRRTGPEKLFF,TGTGCCAGCAGGGTCCGGAGGACAGGGCCTGAAAAACTGTTTTTT
.,TRBJ1-3,.,TRBV19,CASTSDVSSGNTIYF,TGTGCCAGTACCTCAGACGTCAGCTCTGGAAACACCATATATTTT
.,TRBJ2-7,.,TRBV9,CASSEGGSSPYEQYF,TGTGCCAGCAGCGAGGGTGGGTCTTCTCCCTACGAGCAGTACTTC
.,TRBJ2-3,once,TRBV5-1,CASSLEAGLGATDTQYF,TGCGCCAGCAGCTTGGAGGCGGGACTGGGAGCCACAGATACGCAGTATTTT
.,TRBJ1-1,.,TRBV27,CASSLVKSRWLAFF,TGTGCCAGCAGTTTGGTCAAGTCGCGGTGGTTAGCTTTCTTT
TRBD2,TRBJ2-1,.,TRBV6-5,CASREREVYNEQFF,TGTGCCAGCCGCGAGCGGGAGGTGTACAATGAGCAGTTCTTC
.,TRBJ1-1,few,TRBV28,CASTAWGNTEAFF,TGTGCCAGCACAGCGTGGGGGAACACTGAAGCTTTCTTT
TRBD1,TRBJ2-7,.,TRBV19,CASKGAPFYEQYF,TGTGCCTCAAAGGGGGCCCCCTTCTACGAGCAGTACTTC
.,TRBJ2-7,.,TRBV7-9,CASLGSGSYEQYF,TGTGCCAGCCTAGGGAGTGGGTCCTACGAGCAGTACTTC
.,TRBJ2-7,.,TRBV2,CASSDDRAGEQYF,TGTGCCAGCAGTGACGATAGGGCCGGGGAGCAGTACTTC
TRBD2,TRBJ2-7,.,TRBV5-1,CASSLGGGRAYEQYF,TGCGCCAGCAGCTTGGGGGGCGGGAGGGCCTACGAGCAGTACTTC
TRBD2,TRBJ2-3,.,TRBV11-2,CASSPISGRAADTQYF,TGTGCCAGCAGCCCAATTAGCGGGAGGGCCGCAGATACGCAGTATTTT
TRBD2,TRBJ2-2,.,TRBV30,CAWSDYGTSGFSANTGELFF,TGTGCCTGGAGTGATTATGGGACTAGCGGGTTCTCGGCGAACACCGGGGAGCTGTTTTTT
.,TRBJ1-2,.,TRBV7-6,CASSLGSLSYAGYTF,TGTGCCAGCAGCTTAGGTTCCTTATCCTACGCTGGCTACACCTTC
.,TRBJ1-5,.,TRBV7-9,CASSLGTAVNQPQHF,TGTGCCAGCAGCTTAGGGACGGCGGTGAATCAGCCCCAGCATTTT
.,TRBJ2-2,.,TRBV27,CASSGSPVTGELFF,TGTGCCAGCAGTGGAAGCCCGGTTACCGGGGAGCTGTTTTTT
TRBD1,TRBJ1-1,.,TRBV27,CASIDIPGQGYEAFF,TGTGCCAGCATAGACATCCCGGGACAGGGATATGAAGCTTTCTTT
TRBD1,TRBJ1-1,.,TRBV19,CASLPNRGHTEAFF,TGTGCCAGCTTACCCAACAGGGGTCACACTGAAGCTTTCTTT
.,TRBJ2-1,.,TRBV7-9,CASSLVGPTDAFF,TGTGCCAGCAGCTTAGTGGGACCGACGGATGCGTTCTTC
TRBD2,TRBJ2-3,.,TRBV7-6,CASSLGVSGRSTDTQYF,TGTGCCAGCAGCTTAGGTGTTAGCGGGCGTAGCACAGATACGCAGTATTTT
.,TRBJ2-3,.,TRBV28,CASSFRQGGDTDTQYF,TGTGCCAGCAGTTTCCGGCAGGGTGGAGATACAGATACGCAGTATTTT
.,TRBJ2-2,.,TRBV4-1,CASSQAKTLPGELFF,TGCGCCAGCAGCCAAGCGAAAACCCTTCCCGGGGAGCTGTTTTTT
.,TRBJ2-1,.,TRBV7-9,CASSPRARSSYNEQFF,TGTGCCAGCAGCCCCCGGGCGAGAAGCTCCTACAATGAGCAGTTCTTC
.,TRBJ1-1,once,TRBV21-1,CASSATGGGRTEAFF,TGTGCCAGCAGCGCTACGGGAGGGGGGCGGACTGAAGCTTTCTTT
TRBD1,TRBJ2-2,.,TRBV4-1,CASSQLLTGAYTGELFF,TGCGCCAGCAGCCAACTTCTGACAGGGGCCTACACCGGGGAGCTGTTTTTT
TRBD1,TRBJ1-2,once,TRBV27,CASSLWSGGDGYTF,TGTGCCAGCAGTTTATGGTCAGGGGGTGATGGCTACACCTTC
TRBD1,TRBJ1-2,.,TRBV10-2,CASSEPGQENYGYTF,TGCGCCAGCAGCGAACCGGGACAGGAAAACTATGGCTACACCTTC
.,TRBJ1-2,.,TRBV9,CASSEQEAYGYTF,TGTGCCAGCAGCGAACAGGAGGCCTATGGCTACACCTTC
.,TRBJ2-7,few,TRBV14,CASSQVYEQYF,TGTGCCAGCAGCCAAGTCTACGAGCAGTACTTC
TRBD2,TRBJ2-5,.,TRBV28,CASRPAREGQETQYF,TGTGCCAGCAGACCGGCGCGGGAGGGCCAAGAGACCCAGTACTTC
TRBD2,TRBJ2-3,.,TRBV7-6,CASSSLAGTGDTQYF,TGTGCCAGCAGCTCACTAGCGGGAACGGGAGATACGCAGTATTTT
.,TRBJ2-1,.,TRBV6-4,CASSVGPNPYNEQFF,TGTGCCAGCAGTGTAGGTCCGAATCCCTACAATGAGCAGTTCTTC
.,TRBJ2-1,once,TRBV19,CASMGQAEQFF,TGTGCCAGTATGGGTCAGGCTGAGCAGTTCTTC
.,TRBJ1-4,.,TRBV19,CASSPRDGATNEKLFF,TGTGCCAGTAGTCCCAGGGACGGGGCAACTAATGAAAAACTGTTTTTT
TRBD1,TRBJ1-2,.,TRBV5-6,CASSRRTGSYGYTF,TGTGCCAGCAGCCGCCGGACAGGAAGCTATGGCTACACCTTC
TRBD1,TRBJ2-1,once,TRBV5-1,CASSLIFGTGDNEQFF,TGCGCCAGCAGCTTGATCTTTGGGACAGGGGACAATGAGCAGTTCTTC
TRBD2,TRBJ2-1,.,TRBV5-1,CASSISGRAYNEQFF,TGCGCCAGCAGCATTAGCGGGAGAGCCTACAATGAGCAGTTCTTC
.,TRBJ2-1,.,TRBV27,CASSHLGPSLLYNEQFF,TGTGCCAGCAGTCACCTGGGCCCCTCCCTTCTCTACAATGAGCAGTTCTTC
.,TRBJ2-2,.,TRBV7-3,CASSSREDSGELFF,TGTGCCAGCAGCTCCAGGGAGGACAGCGGGGAGCTGTTTTTT
.,TRBJ2-1,.,TRBV5-4,CASSPEHVADNEQFF,TGTGCCAGCAGCCCTGAACACGTAGCAGACAATGAGCAGTTCTTC
.,TRBJ2-5,.,TRBV7-2,CASSLRQEKETQYF,TGTGCCAGCAGCTTACGACAGGAGAAAGAGACCCAGTACTTC
.,TRBJ2-7,.,TRBV4-1,CASSQRDSRTYEQYF,TGCGCCAGCAGCCAACGGGACTCCAGAACCTACGAGCAGTACTTC